This entry describes one T cell receptor beta chain. Those enrolled in Seattle joined during active infection and were followed longitudinally afterward. This table comes from immunoSEQ multiplex PCR, and its TCRdb copy is limited to in-frame clones, with some not included. The sample carries fewer than 450,000 clones, 87% recorded once. Germline-derived CDR1 and CDR2 are SNHLY and FYNNEI. The CDR3 length is 13 residues. V was pared by 4 bases and J by 4 bases, with 8 bases between. This record comes from a study of blood T cell repertoires in COVID-19. The overall study: Sources were T cells, B-cell-depleted T cells, or PBMCs; the material itself was cDNA or gDNA.

The receptor's source is a woman aged 50 to 60 with COVID-19, enrolled during active disease. Sequencing was carried out using peripheral blood. This chain uses TRBV2 with TRBJ2-1; the D is unclear. CDR3: CASSVGQYNEQFF. Here the CDR3 DNA reads TGTGCCAGCAGTGTTGGGCAGTACAATGAGCAGTTCTTC.